In its sample, the clone carrying this T cell receptor beta chain was seen a few times. The target antigen is unknown. The sample carries other DNA sequences with the same CDR3. The junction had 2 bases not matched to a gene; V was cut back by 0 bases and J by 4 bases. This CDR3 region has 14 residues. The V gene's germline CDR1 is SGHTA and CDR2 FQGNSA. Method: immunoSEQ multiplex PCR; TCRdb's copy keeps in-frame clones and lacks some. The table shows about 2 million clones, with roughly 96% occurring only once. Donors were Caucasian adults residing in Nashville, Tennessee, USA. This sample is drawn from a study of shared clonotypes between healthy human individuals. Points from the study as a whole: Researchers sampled blood only, noting tissue repertoires likely differ. Among non-shared clonotypes, generation probabilities were lower than among those shared by all four donors.

The chain employs TRBV7-2 and TRBJ2-5; TRBD2 aligns across 7 bases. This TCR was sampled from a man between 18 and 35 years old in good health. The sequenced material came from naive CD4+ T cells sorted from blood. Subset meaning: CD45RA+ positively selected. The CDR3 DNA follows: TGTGCCAGCAGCTTAGCGGGAGGGCCAGAGACCCAGTACTTC. The encoded protein is CASSLAGGPETQYF.